Following are 23 T cell receptor beta chains from one sample sequenced in a study of blood T cells in healthy people across ages. The use of a sample-barcoded 5' primer and a J-beta primer mix characterized a second PCR of roughly 6 to 12 cycles. Via MiXCR, TCRdb re-called the 5' RACE reads, giving one row per CDR3 protein. The sample holds hundreds of thousands of distinct CDR3 sequences, less than 25% seen once. The sample also formed part of further work on T cells of mothers and their children.

Sequenced: blood. All receptors come from a boy between 5 and 17 years old in good health.

This clonotype has just a few counts. The chain employs TRBV9 and TRBJ1-4; 9 bases agree with TRBD1. CDR1 is SGDLS, CDR2 YYNGEE, per germline. Germline trimming cut 3 bases from V and 8 bases from J; bases unmatched to any gene: 5. The CDR3 loop spans 14 amino acids. The CDR3 DNA reads TGTGCCAGCAGCGCGGACAGGGGTAGGGAAAAACTGTTTTTT. Translating gives CASSADRGREKLFF.

Concerning this clonotype: Compared with germline, one end of the junction differs, possibly owing to a read error. The V call is TRBV15, the J call TRBJ2-3; 10 nucleotides align to TRBD2. The CDR3 sequence is 17 residues long. Per the germline V gene, CDR1 is LNHNV and CDR2 is YYDKDF (reference sequence). CDR3 coding DNA: TGTGCCACCAGCGGAGATGGACTAGCGGCCTCCACAGATACGCAGTATTTT. Its protein is CATSGDGLAASTDTQYF.

J is TRBJ1-2 and V is TRBV29-1, with no clear D. This CDR3 spans 11 amino acids. Per germline, CDR1 SQVTM and CDR2 ANQGSEA. The V and J ends lost 6 bases and 8 bases respectively, with 13 bases between them. CDR3 DNA: TGCAGCGTCACTGACGTTTACGGCTACACCTTC. Translated: CSVTDVYGYTF.

This clonotype came up a few times. A read error may produce the germline difference seen at one junction end. The rearrangement links TRBV28 to TRBJ1-3; 9 bases agree with TRBD1. Germline V lookup: CDR1 MDHEN, CDR2 SYDVKM. The CDR3 totals 16 residues. CDR3 region: CASSLMRTGAGSTIYF. CDR3 sequence (DNA): TGTGCCAGCAGTTTAATGAGGACAGGGGCTGGAAGCACCATATATTTT.

This sequence joins TRBV6-2 or TRBV6-3 and TRBJ1-2, with a tentative D call TRBD1 (5 bases). Per the germline V gene, CDR1 is MNHEY and CDR2 is SVGEGT. The CDR3 covers 16 residues. The germline V and J ends were trimmed by 6 bases and 7 bases, with 24 bases remaining between them. In DNA form, the CDR3 reads TGTGCCAGCAGCCGAATCGACCGGGGCCTGTCTGGTGGCTACACCTTC. This codes for CASSRIDRGLSGGYTF.

J is TRBJ2-5 and V is TRBV27; TRBD2 is a possible D gene (5 bases). The DNA end favors TRBJ2-1, so the J call may be wrong. Germline assignment: CDR1 MNHEY and CDR2 SMNVEV (reference sequence). The length of the CDR3 is 15 residues. As DNA, the CDR3 is TGTGCCAGCAGTTTCGGTAGGACGGGGAACAATGAGCAGTTCTTC. This codes for CASSFGRTGNNEQFF.

The table lists this clonotype with many counts. The chain carries TRBV7-2 and TRBJ2-2; a possible D gene is TRBD1 (6 bases). The V gene's germline CDR1 is SGHTA and CDR2 FQGNSA. V lost 4 bases to trimming and J lost 1 base, with 7 bases between them. The CDR3 has 14 amino acids. CDR3 residues: CASSSDRNTGELFF. The DNA for the CDR3 is TGTGCCAGCAGCTCGGACAGGAACACCGGGGAGCTGTTTTTT.

In its sample, this clonotype was seen a few times. V usage is TRBV5-4 and J usage is TRBJ1-1; D unresolved. CDR3 length: 15 amino acids. From germline, CDR1 is SGHNT and CDR2 YYREEE (reference sequence). Deletions cut 0 bases from V and 0 bases from J, with 9 bases between. The DNA of the CDR3 is TGTGCCAGCAGCTTGGGGGAGACTGTGAACACTGAAGCTTTCTTT. Amino acid sequence: CASSLGETVNTEAFF.

This clonotype has just a few counts. An end of the junction differs from the germline gene, which may be a read error. V is TRBV7-7 and J is TRBJ2-7, with 7 bases aligning to TRBD2. The CDR3 extends over 15 amino acids. The germline CDR1 and CDR2 sequences are SSHAT and FNYEAQ (reference sequence). The CDR3 nucleotides are TGTGCTAGCAGCTTAGCCCCGGGGGGAACCTACGAGCAGTACTTC. It codes for CASSLAPGGTYEQYF.

The chain has TRBV19 and TRBJ2-1, with D perhaps matching TRBD1 or TRBD2 (5 bases each). The CDR3 has 14 residues. V lost 0 bases, J lost 5 bases, and 8 bases lay in between. Germline V gene data show CDR1 as LNHDA and CDR2 as SQIVND (reference sequence). This CDR3 reads CASSIDRDHNEQFF. CDR3 bases: TGTGCCAGTAGTATAGATCGGGACCACAATGAGCAGTTCTTC.

For the CDR3, the DNA is TGTGCCAGTGCCGGGACAATGGAAAGCTACACCTTC. The encoded protein is CASAGTMESYTF. V and J are TRBV19 and TRBJ1-2; perhaps TRBD1 as D (6 bases). Trimming left V 8 bases short and J 9 bases short, with 16 bases between. The germline V gene has CDR1 LNHDA and CDR2 SQIVND (reference sequence). This CDR3 has 12 amino acids. Full variable domain (outside the CDR3, taken from reference TRBV19 and TRBJ1-2): DGGITQSPKYLFRKEGQNVTLSCEQNLNHDAMYWYRQDPGQGLRLIYYSQIVNDFQKGDIAEGYSVSREKKESFPLTVTSAQKNPTAFYLCASAGTMESYTFGSGTRLTVV.

This clonotype occurred many times. V gene TRBV14 combines with J gene TRBJ2-5; 11 bases are a match to TRBD1. Trimming removed 5 bases from V and 7 bases from J; junction bases left unmatched: 12. The CDR3 sequence is 16 residues long. Germline V gene sequence: CDR1 SGHDN, CDR2 FVKESK. The CDR3 sequence is CASSSWTGGTLRTQYF. In DNA form, the CDR3 reads TGTGCCAGCAGCTCGTGGACAGGGGGCACCCTACGGACCCAGTACTTC.

The chain recombines TRBV25-1 with TRBJ2-1; D might be TRBD1 or TRBD2, each matching 7 bases. CDR1 is MGHDK and CDR2 is SYGVNS in the germline V gene. Trimming removed 7 bases from V and 4 bases from J, with 17 bases in between. The CDR3 runs 15 residues. CDR3 residues: CASMSGGAGYNEQFF. In nucleotides, the CDR3 is TGTGCCAGCATGTCAGGGGGGGCAGGTTACAATGAGCAGTTCTTC.

The rearrangement joins TRBV15 to TRBJ1-1, with TRBD1 as a possible D gene (6 bases). The V gene's germline CDR1 is LNHNV and CDR2 YYDKDF (reference sequence). With 0 bases removed from V and 5 bases from J, the gap between germline ends came to 10 bases. The CDR3 extends over 14 amino acids. The chain's CDR3 is CATSREQGWTEAFF. CDR3 DNA sequence: TGTGCCACCAGCAGAGAGCAGGGGTGGACTGAAGCTTTCTTT.

This rearrangement joins TRBV7-2 to TRBJ2-4; D assignment may be TRBD1 or TRBD2 (5 bases each). Trimming took 5 bases from V and 6 from J, leaving 17 bases between them. Per the germline V gene, CDR1 is SGHTA and CDR2 is FQGNSA. The CDR3 loop spans 15 amino acids. The CDR3 DNA follows: TGTGCCAGCAGCGAGGGACCCTCACGGGTAAACATTCAGTACTTC. Translating it yields CASSEGPSRVNIQYF.

This clonotype was observed many times. The chain carries TRBV4-2 and TRBJ2-3; 12 bases align to TRBD2. J lost 2 bases, V lost 0 bases, and 6 bases had no gene match. From germline, CDR1 is LGHNA and CDR2 YNFKEQ. The CDR3 covers 18 residues. CDR3 bases: TGTGCCAGCAGCCAAGAGTCCGGACTAGCGGGATTCACAGATACGCAGTATTTT. Its protein is CASSQESGLAGFTDTQYF.

This clonotype has only a few counts. The chain uses TRBV12-3 or TRBV12-4 and TRBJ2-1; possible D gene TRBD1, 6 bases. The better agreement between TRBJ2-5 and the DNA end casts doubt on the J call. The CDR3 covers 14 residues. CDR3 region: CASTHDRFLETQYF. The CDR3 coding sequence is TGTGCCAGCACCCACGACAGGTTTCTGGAGACCCAGTACTTC.

This clonotype was recorded a few times. The chain couples TRBV5-1 to TRBJ2-2; D is unresolved. V dropped 1 base and J dropped 0 bases, with 10 bases sitting between them. Germline V gives CDR1 SGHRS, CDR2 YFSETQ. The CDR3 has 16 amino acids. This chain's CDR3 is CASSLRDPTNTGELFF. CDR3 in DNA: TGCGCCAGCAGCTTGCGAGACCCAACGAACACCGGGGAGCTGTTTTTT.

This clonotype has just a few counts. This sequence joins TRBV15 and TRBJ2-3, with D perhaps TRBD2 (6 bases). Trimming left V 1 base short and J 8 bases short, with 7 bases between. Germline lookup yields CDR1 LNHNV and CDR2 YYDKDF (reference sequence). CDR3 length equals 12 residues. The CDR3 sequence is CATSRAGGTQYF. The CDR3 DNA reads TGTGCCACCAGCAGAGCCGGGGGTACGCAGTATTTT.

The CDR3 sequence: CSARDLRGRWNEQFF. In DNA form, the CDR3 reads TGCAGTGCTAGAGATCTGAGGGGGAGGTGGAATGAGCAGTTCTTC. The chain joins TRBV20-1 to TRBJ2-5; tentatively, D is TRBD1 or TRBD2 (6 bases each). TRBJ2-1 explains the end of the DNA better; the J call may be wrong. The CDR3 is 15 amino acids. CDR1 DFQATT and CDR2 SNEGSKA come from the germline V gene (reference sequence).

This clonotype was recorded many times. The chain uses TRBV29-1 and TRBJ2-1, with 10 bases fitting TRBD1. Germline V gene sequence: CDR1 SQVTM, CDR2 ANQGSEA. There are 17 residues in the CDR3. CDR3 coding DNA: TGCATCCTCCGGGACAGGGGAAATGAAATCTCCTACAATGAGCAGTTCTTC. It yields the protein CILRDRGNEISYNEQFF.

This clonotype was recorded a few times. At one end, the junction sequence differs from germline, possibly due to a read error. This rearrangement joins TRBV5-1 to TRBJ1-4; no definite D call. This CDR3 contains 17 residues. Germline CDR1 SGHRS, CDR2 YFSETQ. CDR3 region: CASSADSHPGGNEELFF. CDR3 sequence (DNA): TGCGCCAGCAGCGCGGACTCCCACCCCGGCGGTAATGAAGAACTGTTTTTT.

The J gene is TRBJ2-1, the V gene TRBV29-1; D is unresolved. Trimming cost V 2 bases and J 0 bases, with 5 bases left between them. Germline-derived CDR1 and CDR2 are SQVTM and ANQGSEA. The CDR3 consists of 13 residues. The CDR3 protein is CSVESLSYNEQFF. The CDR3 nucleotides are TGCAGCGTTGAAAGCCTCTCCTACAATGAGCAGTTCTTC.